This T cell receptor beta chain was captured by sequencing in a study of T cells after yellow fever vaccination. The CDR3 runs to 14 residues. Trimming pared 5 bases from V and 2 bases from J, leaving 12 bases between. Germline V gene lookup returns CDR1 MNHNS and CDR2 SASEGT. One entry per CDR3 protein, called by TCRdb with MiXCR from the 5' RACE reads. The profile shows around 500,000 distinct CDR3 sequences, 21% of them singletons. At least ten counts were recorded for this clonotype. This receptor was taken from a man aged 18-30 years who received the YFV17D yellow fever vaccine. V gene TRBV6-1 combines with J gene TRBJ2-5; tentative D call: TRBD2 (6 bases). The sample consisted of PBMCs, taken less than 25 days after the first yellow fever vaccination. The CDR3 sequence is CASSKFGGQETQYF. The CDR3 region has the DNA TGTGCCAGCAGTAAATTTGGGGGGCAAGAGACCCAGTACTTC.